The 31 T cell receptor beta chains below all came from one sample that was sequenced in a study of T cell responses to AZD1222 COVID-19 vaccine. The data were produced by immunoSEQ multiplex PCR, yet TCRdb's version contains in-frame clones alone and is incomplete. The sample consists of 130,000 or so clones, nearly 95% of them appearing once. The specimen was peripheral blood, collected on day 0 of AZD1222 vaccination. The source of these receptors is an adult in good health.

This sequence joins TRBV6-5 and TRBJ2-5; possible D gene TRBD1, 7 bases. This CDR3 spans 13 amino acids. The germline V gene encodes CDR1 MNHEY and CDR2 SVGAGI. Trimming removed 8 bases at V and 1 base at J, with 11 bases between. DNA for the CDR3: TGTGCCAGCGCGGGACAGCCCCAAGAGACCCAGTACTTC. Its protein product is CASAGQPQETQYF.

V is TRBV15 and J is TRBJ2-1, with D possibly being TRBD2 (5 bases). The ends were cut back, 3 bases at V and 8 bases at J, with 17 bases in the middle. The CDR3 has 15 amino acids. Germline V CDR1 and CDR2: LNHNV, YYDKDF (reference sequence). CDR3 amino acids: CATSRIQRRLDEQFF. The CDR3 coding sequence is TGTGCCACCAGCAGGATTCAACGGAGGTTGGATGAGCAGTTCTTC.

The chain combines TRBV5-1 with TRBJ1-2; weak D call: TRBD1 (6 bases). V was shortened by 0 bases and J by 9 bases, with 9 bases between the two germline ends. The CDR3 is made up of 12 amino acids. Germline V gives CDR1 SGHRS, CDR2 YFSETQ. CDR3 protein: CASSLDRASYTF. The DNA for the CDR3 is TGCGCCAGCAGCTTGGACAGGGCTAGCTACACCTTC. Based on the CDR3 plus reference TRBV5-1 and TRBJ1-2, the full variable domain is KAGVTQTPRYLIKTRGQQVTLSCSPISGHRSVSWYQQTPGQGLQFLFEYFSETQRNKGNFPGRFSGRQFSNSRSEMNVSTLELGDSALYLCASSLDRASYTFGSGTRLTVV.

The CDR3 here is CASSLTGSVVTEAFF. CDR3 DNA: TGCGCCAGCAGCTTGACCGGTAGTGTGGTCACTGAAGCTTTCTTT. This sequence joins TRBV5-1 and TRBJ1-1; D not certain. CDR1 and CDR2 (germline): SGHRS, YFSETQ. Trimming pared 1 base from V and 4 bases from J, leaving 14 bases between. The CDR3 is 15 residues long.

The gene calls are TRBV12-3 or TRBV12-4 and TRBJ1-2; D call uncertain. The CDR3 totals 12 residues. V dropped 6 bases and J dropped 6 bases, with 11 bases sitting between them. The CDR3 sequence: CASRTGVHGYTF. The CDR3 nucleotides read TGTGCCAGCAGAACGGGAGTACATGGCTACACCTTC.

This clone showed up just once. The chain is built from TRBV29-1 and TRBJ1-4; D remains unclear. Deletions cut 6 bases from V and 0 bases from J, with 8 bases between. Germline-derived CDR1 and CDR2 are SQVTM and ANQGSEA. The CDR3 runs to 13 residues. Written as DNA, the CDR3 is TGCAGCGTGACCACGGCAACTAATGAAAAACTGTTTTTT. Residues: CSVTTATNEKLFF.

The gene calls are TRBV11-2 and TRBJ2-3; D is unclear. The germline V and J ends were trimmed by 5 bases and 9 bases, with 15 bases remaining between them. CDR1 is SGHAT and CDR2 is FQNNGV in the germline V gene. The CDR3 is made up of 13 amino acids. The DNA of the CDR3 is TGTGCCAGCAGCCCCCCGGGTTCCGGGACGCAGTATTTT. Encoded protein: CASSPPGSGTQYF.

The gene calls are TRBV3-1 (or the pseudogene TRBV3-2) and TRBJ2-3; the D gene could be TRBD1 or TRBD2 (5 bases each). This CDR3 is built from 12 residues. With 5 bases removed from V and 9 bases from J, the gap between germline ends came to 12 bases. Germline CDR1 is LGHDT and CDR2 is YNNKEL (reference sequence). CDR3 nucleotide sequence: TGTGCCAGCAGCGAGCGGTGGGGGACGCAGTATTTT. It is translated as CASSERWGTQYF.

The V gene is TRBV11-3, the J gene TRBJ2-7; D possibly corresponds to TRBD2 (6 bases). The germline CDR1 and CDR2 sequences are SGHNT and YENEEA. Trimming took off 3 bases at V and 1 base at J, with 10 bases between the two ends. CDR3 length equals 14 residues. CDR3 in DNA: TGTGCCAGCAGCTTGGGGGGAAAGTCCTACGAGCAGTACTTC. This encodes CASSLGGKSYEQYF.

This chain connects TRBV7-9 to TRBJ1-1; D might be TRBD1 (6 bases). The CDR3 loop spans 16 amino acids. Germline V gene data show CDR1 as SEHNR and CDR2 as FQNEAQ (reference sequence). Between the trimmed V and J ends, which lost 2 bases and 5 bases, there was a span of 18 bases. CDR3 sequence: CASSLFPSGAGTEAFF. The CDR3 coding sequence is TGTGCCAGCAGCTTATTTCCCTCGGGGGCAGGAACTGAAGCTTTCTTT.

This clone appeared a single time. Other DNA sequences within the sample encode an identical CDR3. The rearrangement uses TRBV5-4 and TRBJ2-7, with 7 bases lining up with TRBD2. Germline-derived CDR1 and CDR2 are SGHNT and YYREEE (reference sequence). V shed 2 bases and J 2 bases; nucleotides not matched to a gene: 4. The CDR3 has 14 amino acids. DNA of the CDR3: TGTGCCAGCAGCTTTAGCGGGCAGGCCTACGAGCAGTACTTC. It is translated as CASSFSGQAYEQYF.

The V and J genes are TRBV12-3 or TRBV12-4 and TRBJ1-2, with no clear D. V was shortened by 2 bases and J by 1 base, with 5 bases between the two germline ends. The CDR3 covers 13 residues. Here the CDR3 reads CASSLNLNYGYTF. The CDR3 DNA reads as TGTGCCAGCAGTTTAAACCTTAACTATGGCTACACCTTC.

The chain joins TRBV12-5 to TRBJ1-4; D remains unclear. Germline-derived CDR1 and CDR2 are LGHNT and FRNRAP. V lost 9 bases and J lost 3, with 14 bases in between. CDR3 length: 14 amino acids. In DNA, the CDR3 is TGTGCTAGCAAACAGACGGGTTCTAATGAAAAACTGTTTTTT. Translated: CASKQTGSNEKLFF.

The genes are TRBV6-7 and TRBJ2-1; 8 bases match TRBD2. TRBV6-7 is given ORF status, its function remaining uncertain. This CDR3 comprises 21 residues. V shed 0 bases, J shed 6 bases, and the junction held 22 bases outside the gene matches. In nucleotides, the CDR3 is TGTGCCAGCAGTTACTCGATGGTGGTGGCAGCGGGAGTCGGTGGACCCAATGAGCAGTTCTTC. The encoded protein is CASSYSMVVAAGVGGPNEQFF.

V and J are TRBV9 and TRBJ2-4; D may match TRBD1 or TRBD2 (5 bases each). Deletions cut 3 bases from V and 7 bases from J, with 11 bases between. The CDR3 length is 13 residues. Per the germline V gene, CDR1 is SGDLS and CDR2 is YYNGEE. The CDR3 reads CASSARDRNIQYF. The CDR3 DNA sequence: TGTGCCAGCAGCGCCCGGGACCGGAACATTCAGTACTTC.

The DNA for the CDR3 is TGTGCCAGCAGTCTACAGGGACTAGGATGGGATGAGCAGTTCTTC. It is translated as CASSLQGLGWDEQFF. This chain joins TRBV27 and TRBJ2-1, with 8 bases lining up with TRBD2. Germline V gene data show CDR1 as MNHEY and CDR2 as SMNVEV (reference sequence). This CDR3 contains 15 residues. J gave up 8 bases and V 5 bases, and 11 bases lay outside the gene matches.

This clone has just one count. The chain is built from TRBV3-1 (or the pseudogene TRBV3-2) and TRBJ2-7; D might be TRBD1 or TRBD2, each matching 6 bases. CDR1 is LGHDT and CDR2 is YNNKEL in the germline V gene (reference sequence). The CDR3 covers 13 residues. V was trimmed by 5 bases and J by 2 bases, leaving 10 bases between them. The DNA for the CDR3 is TGTGCCAGCAGCGCCCGGGGGCCCTACGAGCAGTACTTC. This encodes CASSARGPYEQYF.

A single count supports this clone. The V and J genes are TRBV7-9 and TRBJ2-1; tentative D call: TRBD2 (5 bases). This CDR3 comprises 12 residues. V was cut by 2 bases and J by 9 bases, with 8 bases left in between. Germline V gene sequence: CDR1 SEHNR, CDR2 FQNEAQ (reference sequence). The CDR3 protein is CASSLSRGEQFF. For the CDR3, the DNA is TGTGCCAGCAGCTTATCACGGGGTGAGCAGTTCTTC.

The chain recombines TRBV7-8 with TRBJ2-7; D remains unclear. Between the trimmed V and J ends, which lost 1 base and 4 bases, there was a span of 14 bases. The CDR3 is 15 amino acids. Germline-derived CDR1 and CDR2 are SGHVS and FQNEAQ. CDR3 protein: CASSLGRWGRYEQYF. The CDR3 DNA reads as TGTGCCAGCAGCTTAGGGCGCTGGGGTAGGTACGAGCAGTACTTC.

This clone was counted a single time. The rearrangement uses TRBV4-1 and TRBJ1-2; D might be TRBD1 (6 bases). This CDR3 region has 18 residues. From germline, CDR1 is MGHRA and CDR2 YSYEKL. Trimming stripped 1 base from V and 4 bases from J, with 22 bases between. This chain's CDR3 is CASSQGLAGAPSSYGYTF. CDR3 DNA sequence: TGCGCCAGCAGCCAAGGGTTGGCAGGGGCGCCTTCGTCCTATGGCTACACCTTC.

The chain uses TRBV3-1 (or the pseudogene TRBV3-2) and TRBJ2-7; D not certain. Germline V CDR1 and CDR2: LGHDT, YNNKEL (reference sequence). V shed 1 base and J shed 7 bases, with 8 bases lying between them. The CDR3 sequence is 12 residues long. The DNA of the CDR3 is TGTGCCAGCAGCCAAGTCCCTCGAGAGCAGTACTTC. Protein: CASSQVPREQYF.

This rearrangement joins TRBV2 to TRBJ2-5; unclear D gene. This CDR3 comprises 13 residues. The V gene's germline CDR1 is SNHLY and CDR2 FYNNEI. V gave up 5 bases and J gave up 2 bases, with 9 bases separating them. The CDR3 DNA follows: TGTGCCAGCAGTTTTTCCCGGCAAGAGACCCAGTACTTC. Amino acids: CASSFSRQETQYF.

This rearrangement joins TRBV19 to TRBJ2-1; possible D gene TRBD1, 6 bases. CDR1 LNHDA and CDR2 SQIVND come from the germline V gene (reference sequence). Trimming removed 3 bases from V and 8 bases from J, with 14 bases in between. The CDR3 extends over 14 amino acids. CDR3 DNA: TGTGCCAGTAGTATCCTCACAGGGATAGATGAGCAGTTCTTC. It encodes CASSILTGIDEQFF.

The rearrangement uses TRBV7-2 and TRBJ2-3; tentative D call: TRBD2 (5 bases). The CDR3 runs to 16 residues. V lost 1 base and J 5 bases, leaving 16 bases between the germline ends. The V gene's germline CDR1 is SGHTA and CDR2 FQGNSA. The CDR3 bases are TGTGCCAGCAGCTTAGAGCCTGGGAGCAATGGAGATACGCAGTATTTT. Translated, it gives CASSLEPGSNGDTQYF.

V is TRBV30 and J is TRBJ1-2, with no clear D. The germline CDR1 and CDR2 sequences are GTSNPN and SVGIG (reference sequence). The CDR3 extends over 10 amino acids. Trimming took 3 bases from V and 8 from J, leaving 7 bases between them. This CDR3 is CAWSREGYTF. The CDR3 nucleotides are TGTGCCTGGAGCCGGGAAGGCTACACCTTC.

The V and J genes are TRBV18 and TRBJ1-4, with D perhaps TRBD1 (6 bases). The CDR3 length is 16 residues. Germline CDR1 KGHSH, CDR2 LQKENI. V dropped 3 bases and J dropped 3 bases, with 14 bases sitting between them. The CDR3 sequence is CASSPQDSASNEKLFF. CDR3 coding DNA: TGTGCCAGCTCACCTCAGGACAGCGCCTCTAATGAAAAACTGTTTTTT.

This chain connects TRBV5-6 to TRBJ1-1; D is unclear. Trimming pared 3 bases from V and 7 bases from J, leaving 13 bases between. CDR3 length equals 13 residues. CDR1 is SGHDT, CDR2 YYEEEE, per germline. The CDR3 bases are TGTGCCAGCAGCTCAGGAGTTGCCGGTGAAGCTTTCTTT. Translation: CASSSGVAGEAFF.

The chain carries TRBV27 and TRBJ2-3; perhaps D is TRBD1 or TRBD2 (5 bases each). Trimming cost V 2 bases and J 2 bases, with 11 bases left between them. The length of the CDR3 is 15 residues. Germline V lookup: CDR1 MNHEY, CDR2 SMNVEV (reference sequence). The CDR3 region has the DNA TGTGCCAGCAGTTTAATTAGAGGGGACACAGATACGCAGTATTTT. Protein sequence: CASSLIRGDTDTQYF.

This chain joins TRBV28 and TRBJ2-7; unclear D gene. CDR3 length equals 12 residues. Germline CDR1 reads MDHEN; CDR2 reads SYDVKM. The V gene lost 5 bases and the J gene lost 0 bases, with 5 bases spanning the gap. DNA for the CDR3: TGTGCCAGCAGTGTGACCTCCTACGAGCAGTACTTC. The encoded protein is CASSVTSYEQYF.

The rearrangement uses TRBV5-4 and TRBJ1-4; 9 bases fit TRBD1. The trim removed 4 bases at V and 6 bases at J, leaving 7 bases unmatched. The CDR3 contains 15 residues. Germline lookup yields CDR1 SGHNT and CDR2 YYREEE (reference sequence). DNA of the CDR3: TGTGCCAGCAGCATCGGACAGGGGCGGCATGAAAAACTGTTTTTT. This gives the protein CASSIGQGRHEKLFF.

The V gene is TRBV29-1, the J gene TRBJ2-3, with TRBD1 matching over 11 bases. The V segment lost 7 bases and the J segment 4 bases; nucleotides outside the gene matches: 7. The length of the CDR3 is 14 residues. The germline V gene has CDR1 SQVTM and CDR2 ANQGSEA. The CDR3 sequence: CSGGQGASADTQYF. In nucleotides, the CDR3 is TGCAGCGGCGGACAGGGGGCATCCGCAGATACGCAGTATTTT.